This TCR beta chain was identified during a study of T cell changes during pregnancy in multiple sclerosis. Only in-frame clones appear in the TCRdb table, and some are missing; sequencing was by immunoSEQ multiplex PCR. The table records 100,000 to 110,000 clones, 92% of them present only once. CDR1 SGHRS and CDR2 YFSETQ come from the germline V gene. The CDR3 runs 13 residues. Trimming shortened V by 6 bases and J by 3 bases, and 13 bases separated the two germline ends. The sequence was obtained from a female donor with multiple sclerosis, enrolled in a pregnancy study. This chain connects TRBV5-1 to TRBJ2-7, with D possibly TRBD1 on 6 matching bases. The sample in question was peripheral blood, obtained after pregnancy. CDR3 in DNA: TGCGCCAGCAAACGACAGGCGGACTACGAGCAGTACTTC. Translation: CASKRQADYEQYF.